The T cell receptor (beta chain) under discussion was sequenced for a study of blood T cell repertoires in COVID-19. The overall study: The United States, Italy and Spain supplied acute and convalescent COVID-19 samples.

In the original workflow: Reference gene primer amplification yielded estimated nucleated cell counts. Method: immunoSEQ multiplex PCR; TCRdb's copy keeps in-frame clones and lacks some. That table gives V, J and clone size, and the DNA gave D and trimming. Here the sample spans 210,000 or so clones, approximately 88% being singletons. The study assigned cohorts using participant-reported clinical history. Each exposed participant met a COVID-19 case in the 2 weeks preceding study entry. This CDR3 contains 17 residues. J lost 5 bases, V lost 3 bases, and 12 bases had no gene match. Germline V gene sequence: CDR1 SGHRS, CDR2 YFSETQ.

This rearrangement joins TRBV5-1 to TRBJ1-2; 11 nucleotides align to TRBD1. The material sequenced was PBMCs or T cells enriched from blood (not recorded which). The sequence derives from a woman aged 30 to 39 who had been exposed to COVID-19. CDR3 coding DNA: TGCGCCAGCAGCTCGCCCGGACAGGGGGCATTAGGGTATGGCTACACCTTC. Protein: CASSSPGQGALGYGYTF.